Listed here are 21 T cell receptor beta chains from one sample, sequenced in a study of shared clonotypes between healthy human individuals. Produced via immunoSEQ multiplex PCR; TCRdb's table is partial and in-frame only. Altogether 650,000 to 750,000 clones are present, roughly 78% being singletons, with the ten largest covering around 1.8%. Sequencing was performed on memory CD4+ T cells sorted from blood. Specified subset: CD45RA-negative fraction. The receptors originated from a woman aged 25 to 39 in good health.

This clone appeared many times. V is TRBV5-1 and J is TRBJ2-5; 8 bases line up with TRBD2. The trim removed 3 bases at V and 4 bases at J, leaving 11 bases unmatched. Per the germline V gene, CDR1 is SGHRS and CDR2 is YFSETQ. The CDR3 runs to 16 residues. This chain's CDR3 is CASSWTPGLGLETQYF. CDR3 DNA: TGCGCCAGCAGCTGGACTCCGGGACTAGGGTTAGAGACCCAGTACTTC.

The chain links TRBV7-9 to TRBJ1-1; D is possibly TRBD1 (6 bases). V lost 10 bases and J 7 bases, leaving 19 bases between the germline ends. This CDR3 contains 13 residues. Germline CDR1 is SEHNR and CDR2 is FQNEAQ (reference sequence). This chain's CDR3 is CATDFDRILEAFF. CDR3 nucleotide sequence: TGTGCCACCGACTTCGACAGGATACTTGAAGCTTTCTTT.

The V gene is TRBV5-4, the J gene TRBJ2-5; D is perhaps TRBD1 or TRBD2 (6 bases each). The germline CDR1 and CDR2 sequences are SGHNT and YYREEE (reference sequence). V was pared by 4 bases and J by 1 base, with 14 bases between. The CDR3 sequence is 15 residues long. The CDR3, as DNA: TGTGCCAGCAGCGGGGGAGGACAGCCCCAAGAGACCCAGTACTTC. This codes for CASSGGGQPQETQYF.

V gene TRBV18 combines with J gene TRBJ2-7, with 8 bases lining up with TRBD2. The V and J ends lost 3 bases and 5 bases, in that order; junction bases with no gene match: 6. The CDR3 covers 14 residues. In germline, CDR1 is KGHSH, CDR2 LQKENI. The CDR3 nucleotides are TGTGCCAGCTCACCGGCGGGGGGTATCGACGAGCAGTACTTC. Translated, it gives CASSPAGGIDEQYF.

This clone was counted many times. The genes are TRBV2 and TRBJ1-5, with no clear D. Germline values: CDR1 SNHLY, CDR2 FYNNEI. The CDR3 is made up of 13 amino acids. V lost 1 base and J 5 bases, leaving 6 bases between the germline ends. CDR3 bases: TGTGCCAGCAGTGAAGATACTGATCAGCCCCAGCATTTT. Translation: CASSEDTDQPQHF.

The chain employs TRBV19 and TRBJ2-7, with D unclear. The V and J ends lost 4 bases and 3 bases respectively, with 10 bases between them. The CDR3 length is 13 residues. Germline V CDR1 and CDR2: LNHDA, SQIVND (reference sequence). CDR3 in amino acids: CASSTSFDYEQYF. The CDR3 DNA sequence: TGTGCCAGTAGTACTTCCTTCGACTACGAGCAGTACTTC.

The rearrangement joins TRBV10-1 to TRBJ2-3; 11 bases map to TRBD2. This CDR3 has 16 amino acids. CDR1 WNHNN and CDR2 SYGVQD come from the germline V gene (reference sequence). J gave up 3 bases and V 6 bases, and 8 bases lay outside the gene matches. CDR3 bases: TGCGCCAGCAGCCCGGCACTAGCGGGAGCGACAGATACGCAGTATTTT. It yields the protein CASSPALAGATDTQYF.

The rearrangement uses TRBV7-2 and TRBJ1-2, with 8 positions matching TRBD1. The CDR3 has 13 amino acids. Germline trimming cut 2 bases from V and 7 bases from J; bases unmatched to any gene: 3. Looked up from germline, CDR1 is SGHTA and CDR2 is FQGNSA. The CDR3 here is CASSLQGARGYTF. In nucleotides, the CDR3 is TGTGCCAGCAGCTTACAGGGGGCGCGTGGCTACACCTTC.

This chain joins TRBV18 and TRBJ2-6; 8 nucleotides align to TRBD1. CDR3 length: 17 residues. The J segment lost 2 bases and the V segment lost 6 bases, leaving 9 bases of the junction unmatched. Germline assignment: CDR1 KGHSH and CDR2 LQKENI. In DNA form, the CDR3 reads TGTGCCAGCTCCCGCGGACAGGGTGCTCCTGGGGCCAACGTCCTGACTTTC. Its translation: CASSRGQGAPGANVLTF.

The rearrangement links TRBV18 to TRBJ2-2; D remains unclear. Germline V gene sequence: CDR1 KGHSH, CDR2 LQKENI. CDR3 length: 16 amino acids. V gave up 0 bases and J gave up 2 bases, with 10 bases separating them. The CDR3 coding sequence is TGTGCCAGCTCACCACCGTCCCAGGCAAACACCGGGGAGCTGTTTTTT. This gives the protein CASSPPSQANTGELFF. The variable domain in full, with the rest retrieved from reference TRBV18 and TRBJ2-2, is NAGVMQNPRHLVRRRGQEARLRCSPMKGHSHVYWYRQLPEEGLKFMVYLQKENIIDESGMPKERFSAEFPKEGPSILRIQQVVRGDSAAYFCASSPPSQANTGELFFGEGSRLTVL.

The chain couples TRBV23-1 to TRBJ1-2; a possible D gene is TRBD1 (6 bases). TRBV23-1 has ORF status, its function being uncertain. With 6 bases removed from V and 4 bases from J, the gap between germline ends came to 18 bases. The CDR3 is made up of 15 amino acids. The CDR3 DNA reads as TGCGCCAGCAGCCAGACTACCGGGACACCCTATGGCTACACCTTC. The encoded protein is CASSQTTGTPYGYTF.

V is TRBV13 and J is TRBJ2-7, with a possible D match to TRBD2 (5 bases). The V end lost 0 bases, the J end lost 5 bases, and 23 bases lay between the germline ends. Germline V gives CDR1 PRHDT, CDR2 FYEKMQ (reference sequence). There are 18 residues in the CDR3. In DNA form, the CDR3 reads TGTGCCAGCAGCTTAGGGGCCCTGAGATCCGGGGTGGCGGACGAGCAGTACTTC. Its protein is CASSLGALRSGVADEQYF.

CDR3 sequence (DNA): TGTGCCAGCAGTTTACTAGGAAGGAAGCCCCAGCATTTT. Translating gives CASSLLGRKPQHF. The V and J genes are TRBV28 and TRBJ1-5; no clear D. The V gene's germline CDR1 is MDHEN and CDR2 SYDVKM. This CDR3 region has 13 residues. V was clipped by 2 bases and J by 8 bases, with 10 bases between them. Based on the CDR3 plus reference TRBV28 and TRBJ1-5, the full variable domain is DVKVTQSSRYLVKRTGEKVFLECVQDMDHENMFWYRQDPGLGLRLIYFSYDVKMKEKGDIPEGYSVSREKKERFSLILESASTNQTSMYLCASSLLGRKPQHFGDGTRLSIL.

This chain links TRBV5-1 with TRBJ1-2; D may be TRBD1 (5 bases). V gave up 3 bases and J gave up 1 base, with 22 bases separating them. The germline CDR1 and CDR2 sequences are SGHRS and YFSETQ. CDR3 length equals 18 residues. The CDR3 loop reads CASSSHGPGRTNNYGYTF. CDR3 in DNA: TGCGCCAGCAGCTCCCATGGTCCGGGACGGACGAATAACTATGGCTACACCTTC.

The DNA of the CDR3 is TGTGCCAGCAGTTTGATGCGTGGCAGGGCGGGAAACACCATATATTTT. As protein: CASSLMRGRAGNTIYF. The gene calls are TRBV28 and TRBJ1-3; possible D gene TRBD1, 5 bases. CDR1 MDHEN and CDR2 SYDVKM come from the germline V gene. The CDR3 contains 16 residues. V gave up 3 bases and J gave up 4 bases, with 16 bases separating them.

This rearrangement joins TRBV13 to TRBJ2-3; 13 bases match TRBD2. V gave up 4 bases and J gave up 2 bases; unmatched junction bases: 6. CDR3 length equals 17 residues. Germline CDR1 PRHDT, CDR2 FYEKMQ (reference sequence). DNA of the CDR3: TGTGCCAGCAGCTCAGCCGGGACTAGCGGGGTCACAGATACGCAGTATTTT. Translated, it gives CASSSAGTSGVTDTQYF.

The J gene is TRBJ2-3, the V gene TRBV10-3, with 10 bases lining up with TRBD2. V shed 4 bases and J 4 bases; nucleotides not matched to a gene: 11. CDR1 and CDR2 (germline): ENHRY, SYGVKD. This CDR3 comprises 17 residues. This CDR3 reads CAISAGWASGSSDTQYF. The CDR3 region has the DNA TGTGCCATCAGTGCCGGGTGGGCTAGCGGGAGTTCAGATACGCAGTATTTT.

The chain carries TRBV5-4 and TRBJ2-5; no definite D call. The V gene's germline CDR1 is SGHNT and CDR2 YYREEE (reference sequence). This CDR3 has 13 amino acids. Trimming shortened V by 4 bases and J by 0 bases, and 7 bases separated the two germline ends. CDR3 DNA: TGTGCCAGCAGCAGAACCCACCAAGAGACCCAGTACTTC. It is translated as CASSRTHQETQYF.

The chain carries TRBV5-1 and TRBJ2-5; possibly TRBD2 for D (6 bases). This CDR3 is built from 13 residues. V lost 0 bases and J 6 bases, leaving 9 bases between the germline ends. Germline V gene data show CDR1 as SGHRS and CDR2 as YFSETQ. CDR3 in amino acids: CASSLGREKTQYF. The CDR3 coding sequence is TGCGCCAGCAGCTTGGGCCGGGAGAAGACCCAGTACTTC. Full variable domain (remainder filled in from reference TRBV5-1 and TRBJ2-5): KAGVTQTPRYLIKTRGQQVTLSCSPISGHRSVSWYQQTPGQGLQFLFEYFSETQRNKGNFPGRFSGRQFSNSRSEMNVSTLELGDSALYLCASSLGREKTQYFGPGTRLLVL.

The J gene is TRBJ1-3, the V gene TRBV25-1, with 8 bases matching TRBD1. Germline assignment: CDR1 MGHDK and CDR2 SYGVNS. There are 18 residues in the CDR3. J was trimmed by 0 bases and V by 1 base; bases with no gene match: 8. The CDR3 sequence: CASSESGPTGGSGNTIYF. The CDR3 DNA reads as TGTGCCAGCAGTGAATCAGGCCCCACAGGGGGCTCTGGAAACACCATATATTTT.

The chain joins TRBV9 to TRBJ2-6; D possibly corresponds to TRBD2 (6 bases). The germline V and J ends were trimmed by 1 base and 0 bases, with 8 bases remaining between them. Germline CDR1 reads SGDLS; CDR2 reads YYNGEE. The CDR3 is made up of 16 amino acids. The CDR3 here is CASSVRRGSGANVLTF. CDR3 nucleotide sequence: TGTGCCAGCAGCGTAAGGCGGGGCTCTGGGGCCAACGTCCTGACTTTC.